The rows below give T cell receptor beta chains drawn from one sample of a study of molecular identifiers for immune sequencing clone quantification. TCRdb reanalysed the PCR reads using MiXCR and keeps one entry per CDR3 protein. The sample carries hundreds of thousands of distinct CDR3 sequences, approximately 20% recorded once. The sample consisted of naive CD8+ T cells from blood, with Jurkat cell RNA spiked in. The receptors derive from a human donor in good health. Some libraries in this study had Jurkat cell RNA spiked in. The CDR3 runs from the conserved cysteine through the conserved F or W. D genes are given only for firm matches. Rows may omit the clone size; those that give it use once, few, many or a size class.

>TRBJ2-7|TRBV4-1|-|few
TGCGCCAGCAGCCAAGAAGACACAGGGATTAGCTCCTACGAGCAGTACTTC
CASSQEDTGISSYEQYF
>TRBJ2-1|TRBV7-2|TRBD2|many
TGTGCCAGCAGCTTTCTAGCGGGGGCCAACCTCAATGAGCAGTTCTTC
CASSFLAGANLNEQFF
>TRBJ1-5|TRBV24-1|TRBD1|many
TGTGCCACTCAAGGGACAGGTCAGCCCCAGCATTTT
CATQGTGQPQHF
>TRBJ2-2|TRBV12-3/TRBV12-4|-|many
TGTGCCAGCAGCCCTACAGGAATTGCCACCGGGGAGCTGTTTTTT
CASSPTGIATGELFF
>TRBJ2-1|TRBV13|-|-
TGTGCCAGCAGCCCGGGGTTCACGTCCTACAATGAGCAGTTCTTC
CASSPGFTSYNEQFF
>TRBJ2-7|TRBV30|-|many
TGTGCCTGGAGTGTAAACAGCTACGAGCAGTACTTC
CAWSVNSYEQYF
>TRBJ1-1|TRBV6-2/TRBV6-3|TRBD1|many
TGTGCCAGCATCAGCGGGACAGGGGTGGTCACTGAAGCTTTCTTT
CASISGTGVVTEAFF
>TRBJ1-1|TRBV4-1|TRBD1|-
TGCGCCAGCAGCGAATACAGGGGCGCCGAGGCTTCCTTT
CASSEYRGAEASF
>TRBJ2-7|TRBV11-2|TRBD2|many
TGTGCCAGCAGCTTGGGCGGGGGGGCCCACGAGCAGTACTTC
CASSLGGGAHEQYF
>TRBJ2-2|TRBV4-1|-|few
TGCGCCAGCAGCCATCCAGGGGCCGGGGAGCTGTTTTTT
CASSHPGAGELFF
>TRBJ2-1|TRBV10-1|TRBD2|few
TGCGCCAGCAGTGACCGACTAGCGGGGGGATCCTACAATGAGCAGTTCTTC
CASSDRLAGGSYNEQFF
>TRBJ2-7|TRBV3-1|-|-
TGTGCCAGCAGCCAAGACGGGCTGACCTACGAGCAGTACTTC
CASSQDGLTYEQYF
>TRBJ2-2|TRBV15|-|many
TGTGCCAGTCGGAGAAACACCGGGGAGCTGTTTTTT
CASRRNTGELFF
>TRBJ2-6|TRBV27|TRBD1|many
TGTGCCAGCAGTGCGACAGGGGTTGCTGGGGCCAACGTCCTGACTTTC
CASSATGVAGANVLTF
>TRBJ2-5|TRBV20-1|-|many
TGCAGTGCTCAAGATGTCCTGCCCCAAGAGACCCAGTACTTC
CSAQDVLPQETQYF
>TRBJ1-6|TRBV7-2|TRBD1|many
TGTGCCAGCAGCTTTCCGACAGGGATGAATTCACCCCTCCACTTT
CASSFPTGMNSPLHF
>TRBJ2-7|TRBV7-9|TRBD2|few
TGTGCCAGCAGCCCAGCCGGGACTAGCGGAACCCGGGGGCCCTACGAGCAGTACTTC
CASSPAGTSGTRGPYEQYF
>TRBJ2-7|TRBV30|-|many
TGTGCCTGGAGTAGGTTCCCGGGCTCCTACGAGCAGTACTTC
CAWSRFPGSYEQYF
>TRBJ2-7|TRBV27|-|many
TGTGCCAGCAGTTTGGCTCCGGGGAACGAGCAGTACTTC
CASSLAPGNEQYF
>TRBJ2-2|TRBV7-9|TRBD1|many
TGTGCCAGCAGCCCTCCGACAGGGTTTTATTCCGGGGAGCTGTTTTTT
CASSPPTGFYSGELFF
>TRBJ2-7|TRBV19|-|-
TGTGCCAGTAGTATGCAAAGGGACTACGAGCAGTACTTC
CASSMQRDYEQYF
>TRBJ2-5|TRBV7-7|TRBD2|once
TGTACCAGCAGCTTAGGGACTACCCAAGAGACCCAGTACTTC
CTSSLGTTQETQYF
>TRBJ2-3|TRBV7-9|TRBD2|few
TGTGCCAGCAGCTTGTTGATTTGGGAGACTAGCGGTAGCACAGATACGCAGTATTTT
CASSLLIWETSGSTDTQYF
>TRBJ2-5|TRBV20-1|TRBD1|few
TGCAGTGCCAGGGGACAGACAAAAGAGACCCAGTACTTC
CSARGQTKETQYF
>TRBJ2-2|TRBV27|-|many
TGTGCCAGCAGTCCCACTACGGGCAGGGTCACCGGGGAGCTGTTTTTT
CASSPTTGRVTGELFF
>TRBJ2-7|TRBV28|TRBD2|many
TGTGCCAGCAGTCCGCGGCCTAGCGGCTCCTACGAGCAGTACTTC
CASSPRPSGSYEQYF
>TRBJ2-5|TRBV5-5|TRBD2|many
TGTGCCAGCAGCTTTGCGGGGGGCCGGGAGACCCAGTACTTC
CASSFAGGRETQYF
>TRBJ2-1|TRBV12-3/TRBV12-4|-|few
TGTGCCAGCAGTGCCACTAGATACGATGAGCAGTTCTTC
CASSATRYDEQFF
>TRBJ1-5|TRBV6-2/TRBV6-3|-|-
TGTGCCAGCGGCCTACAGGGCTACAATCAGCCCCAGCATTTT
CASGLQGYNQPQHF
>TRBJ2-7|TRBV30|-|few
TGTGCCTGGAGGAACCCACTCCCACCCTACGAGCAGTACTTC
CAWRNPLPPYEQYF
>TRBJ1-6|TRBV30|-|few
TGTGCCTGGACCCCTGGGGGGGCGCGGTTACCCCTCCACTTT
CAWTPGGARLPLHF
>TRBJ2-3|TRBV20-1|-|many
TGCAGTGCTACAAAGCCGACAACTAACACAGATACGCAGTATTTT
CSATKPTTNTDTQYF
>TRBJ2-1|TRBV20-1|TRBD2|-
TGCAGTGCTTTGACTAGCGATTACAATGAGCAGTTCTTC
CSALTSDYNEQFF
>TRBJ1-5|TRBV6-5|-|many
TGTGCCAGCAGTTACACGGACAATCAGCCCCAGCATTTT
CASSYTDNQPQHF
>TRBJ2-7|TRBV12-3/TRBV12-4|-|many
TGTGCCAGTAAGGGTGCCTACGAGCAGTACTTC
CASKGAYEQYF
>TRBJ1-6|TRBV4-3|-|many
TGCGCCAGCAGCGGTACGCAAACAGGTTCACCCCTCCACTTT
CASSGTQTGSPLHF
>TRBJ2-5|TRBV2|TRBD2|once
TGTGCCAGCAGTTATGACCAATCCGAGACTAGCGGATTTGAGGAGACCCAGTACTTC
CASSYDQSETSGFEETQYF
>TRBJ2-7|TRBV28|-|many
TGTGCCAGCAGTTTAAAGGGGATGCACGAGCAGTACTTC
CASSLKGMHEQYF
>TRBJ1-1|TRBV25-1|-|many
TGTGCCAGCAGTGAAGCTGCAGGGATAAATTTGAACACTGAAGCTTTCTTT
CASSEAAGINLNTEAFF
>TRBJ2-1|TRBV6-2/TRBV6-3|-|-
TGTGCCAGCAGTACACCTCTCTCCAGCTCCTACAATGAGCAGTTCTTC
CASSTPLSSSYNEQFF
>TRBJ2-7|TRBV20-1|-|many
TGCAGTGCCCGCGGGACAGAGATTTCCTACGAGCAGTACTTC
CSARGTEISYEQYF
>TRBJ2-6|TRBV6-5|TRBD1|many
TGTGCCAGCAGGATTACCGGGACAGTAAGCTCTGGGGCCAACGTCCTGACTTTC
CASRITGTVSSGANVLTF
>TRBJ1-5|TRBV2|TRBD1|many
TGTGCCAGCTGTTCGGGACAGGGGGCTTCGAGCAATCAGCCCCAGCATTTT
CASCSGQGASSNQPQHF
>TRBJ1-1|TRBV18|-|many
TGTGCCAGCTCACTTAGGCCCTCTGAGAACACTGAAGCTTTCTTT
CASSLRPSENTEAFF
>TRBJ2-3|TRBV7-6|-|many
TGTGCCAGCAGCTGGGAAACAGGAGCAGATACGCAGTATTTT
CASSWETGADTQYF
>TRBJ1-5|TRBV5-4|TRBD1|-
TGTGCCAGCAGCGTGACGGGACAGGGGGCTAAAAGCAATCAGCCCCAGCATTTT
CASSVTGQGAKSNQPQHF
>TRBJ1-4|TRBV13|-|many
TGTGCCAGCAGCTTAGTGGCAGCTGAAAAACTGTTTTTT
CASSLVAAEKLFF
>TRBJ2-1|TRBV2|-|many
TGTGCCAGCAGCAGGACTACCTACAATGAGCAGTTCTTC
CASSRTTYNEQFF
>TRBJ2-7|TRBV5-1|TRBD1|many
TGCGCCAGCAGCTTGGCGTGGGGACAGGGGTACGAGCAGTACTTC
CASSLAWGQGYEQYF
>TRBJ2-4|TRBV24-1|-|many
TGTGCCACCAGTGATACGGACCGCCGGTCCAAAAACATTCAGTACTTC
CATSDTDRRSKNIQYF
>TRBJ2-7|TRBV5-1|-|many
TGCGCCAGCAGCTTGGGATGGGGGCACAACTACGAGCAGTACTTC
CASSLGWGHNYEQYF
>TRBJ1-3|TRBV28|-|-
TGTGCCAGCAGTTCAATTGAAAACACCATATATTTT
CASSSIENTIYF
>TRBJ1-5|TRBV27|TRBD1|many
TGCGCCAGCAGCCCCGGGACAGGGGTTCAGCCCCAGCATTTT
CASSPGTGVQPQHF
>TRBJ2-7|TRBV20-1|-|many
TGCAGTGCCAAAACCTACTACGAGCAGTACTTC
CSAKTYYEQYF
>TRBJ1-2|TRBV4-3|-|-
TGCGCCAGCAGCCAAGACACAGGGAACTATGGCAACACCTTC
CASSQDTGNYGNTF
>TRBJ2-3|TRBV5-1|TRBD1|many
TGCGCCAGCAGCTTGGCCGGGTATACAGGGGGTAGGACAGATACGCAGTATTTT
CASSLAGYTGGRTDTQYF
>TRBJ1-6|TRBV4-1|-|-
TGCGCCAGCAGCCAAGGGGCAGGGGCCAATTCACCCCTCCACTTT
CASSQGAGANSPLHF
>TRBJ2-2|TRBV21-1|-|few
TGTGCCAGCAGCACTCTGAACCCGGGACAGGCTACCAACGCGAACACCGGGGAGCTGTTTTTT
CASSTLNPGQATNANTGELFF